The clone carrying this TCR beta chain was detected once. Its cognate antigen is unknown. The data derive from a study of OX40 agonist ivuxolimab in advanced cancers. Study-level information: Anti-PD-1, anti-PD-L1 or anti-CTLA-4 therapy given earlier was allowed, and 30% to 45% had some.

CDR3 length equals 14 residues. The V end lost 7 bases, the J end lost 0 bases, and 10 bases lay between the germline ends. Per the germline V gene, CDR1 is MDHEN and CDR2 is SYDVKM. Measured with immunoSEQ multiplex PCR; TCRdb has only the in-frame clones, and not every one. The data hold more than 50,000 clones, with around 90% observed a single time. Study-wide results and caveats: Expanded peripheral T cell antigen specificity was not determined.

This clonotype originated in an adult with an advanced solid tumor such as melanoma, head and neck, liver or kidney cancer. The V call is TRBV28, the J call TRBJ1-5, with D uncertain. The sample here was CD4+ or CD8+ T cells sorted from blood, taken in a trial of the OX40 agonist ivuxolimab. CDR3 coding DNA: TGTGCCAGCATGGGCACCTATAGCAATCAGCCCCAGCATTTT. This translates into CASMGTYSNQPQHF.